The T cell receptor (beta chain) under discussion was sequenced for a study of blood T cell repertoires in COVID-19. Profiling relied on immunoSEQ multiplex PCR, and the TCRdb table lists in-frame clones only, not all of them. Seen here are a few hundred thousand clones, roughly 80% observed once, and the top ten hold roughly 10%. CDR3 length: 14 amino acids. The J segment lost 2 bases and the V segment lost 3 bases, leaving 1 base of the junction unmatched. Germline V lookup: CDR1 WSHSY, CDR2 SAAADI. Comment on this clone: The sample has other DNA sequences that encode this CDR3 too.

V is TRBV10-2 and J is TRBJ1-5; 7 positions match TRBD1. Sequencing was performed on peripheral blood. The origin of this receptor is an elderly man with acute or convalescent COVID-19. The CDR3 protein is CASSDDRGNQPQHF. DNA for the CDR3: TGCGCCAGCAGTGATGACAGGGGCAATCAGCCCCAGCATTTT.